A selection of T cell receptor beta chains follows, all from one sample in a study of T-cell memory formation after mild COVID-19. TCRdb re-analysed the 5' RACE reads in MiXCR, keeping a single row per CDR3 protein. The sample shows under 600,000 distinct CDR3 sequences, about 22% of them seen only once. Sample: PBMCs or a T cell subset sorted from them (not recorded which). The receptors originated from an adult woman who had mild COVID-19 (a few samples of this study predate the infection). Cell type and time point are not known. The CDR3 runs from the conserved cysteine through the conserved F or W.

cdr3_length: 15; v_call: TRBV20-1; j_call: TRBJ1-5; cdr3_aa: CSARIQGQGNQPQHF
cdr3_length: 14; v_call: TRBV12-3/TRBV12-4; j_call: TRBJ2-7; cdr3_aa: CASRRTSGNYEQYF
cdr3_length: 16; v_call: TRBV4-3; j_call: TRBJ1-1; cdr3_aa: CASSQKSTGRSTEAFF
cdr3_length: 13; v_call: TRBV2; j_call: TRBJ2-5; cdr3_aa: CASRPPIVQTQYF
cdr3_length: 17; v_call: TRBV7-9; j_call: TRBJ2-5; cdr3_aa: CASSLREVLLGGETQYF
cdr3_length: 15; v_call: TRBV20-1; j_call: TRBJ2-3; cdr3_aa: CSARELAGDPDTQYF
cdr3_length: 14; v_call: TRBV3-1; j_call: TRBJ2-5; cdr3_aa: CASSQAGTQGRQYF
cdr3_length: 14; v_call: TRBV12-3/TRBV12-4; j_call: TRBJ2-3; cdr3_aa: CASSLLAVGNTQYF
cdr3_length: 15; v_call: TRBV20-1; j_call: TRBJ2-1; cdr3_aa: CSASSESGAYNEQFF
cdr3_length: 16; v_call: TRBV7-8; j_call: TRBJ2-3; cdr3_aa: CASSTRDRGPTDTQYF
cdr3_length: 15; v_call: TRBV7-8; j_call: TRBJ2-5; cdr3_aa: CASSHRRGRGETQYF
cdr3_length: 16; v_call: TRBV9; j_call: TRBJ2-7; cdr3_aa: CASSVGGGGARDEQYF
cdr3_length: 12; v_call: TRBV29-1; j_call: TRBJ2-5; cdr3_aa: CSVVQVQETQYF
cdr3_length: 15; v_call: TRBV4-1; j_call: TRBJ1-4; cdr3_aa: CASSQTQSGNEKLFF
cdr3_length: 14; v_call: TRBV4-1; j_call: TRBJ2-2; cdr3_aa: CASSQGLRTGELFF
cdr3_length: 17; v_call: TRBV20-1; j_call: TRBJ2-1; cdr3_aa: CSARGAVRGAGYNEQFF
cdr3_length: 13; v_call: TRBV14; j_call: TRBJ2-7; cdr3_aa: CASSPGITYEQYF
cdr3_length: 17; v_call: TRBV7-8; j_call: TRBJ1-5; cdr3_aa: CASSLVPRGRGDQPQHF
cdr3_length: 14; v_call: TRBV29-1; j_call: TRBJ1-2; cdr3_aa: CSALRKAGGYGYTF
cdr3_length: 15; v_call: TRBV7-2; j_call: TRBJ1-5; cdr3_aa: CASSPEAGDYQPQHF
cdr3_length: 14; v_call: TRBV6-6; j_call: TRBJ1-5; cdr3_aa: CASSYGEGNQPQNF
cdr3_length: 13; v_call: TRBV19; j_call: TRBJ2-7; cdr3_aa: CASSGGGAEEQYF
cdr3_length: 14; v_call: TRBV5-1; j_call: TRBJ2-1; cdr3_aa: CASSRPGTYNEQFF
cdr3_length: 17; v_call: TRBV4-1; j_call: TRBJ2-6; cdr3_aa: CASSHEPLTSGANVLTF
cdr3_length: 14; v_call: TRBV6-5; j_call: TRBJ1-5; cdr3_aa: CASSTRTGSQPQHF
cdr3_length: 16; v_call: TRBV6-5; j_call: TRBJ2-5; cdr3_aa: CASSLYGGQNQETQYF
cdr3_length: 16; v_call: TRBV6-5; j_call: TRBJ1-4; cdr3_aa: CASSYTGGVSNEKLFF
cdr3_length: 16; v_call: TRBV7-2; j_call: TRBJ2-7; cdr3_aa: CASSLVGDVLGYEQYF
cdr3_length: 14; v_call: TRBV23-1; j_call: TRBJ1-4; cdr3_aa: CASREEVEGEKLFF
cdr3_length: 14; v_call: TRBV10-3; j_call: TRBJ2-3; cdr3_aa: CAISESGHTDTQYF
cdr3_length: 13; v_call: TRBV7-9; j_call: TRBJ2-4; cdr3_aa: CASSSVRYSIQYF
cdr3_length: 15; v_call: TRBV7-9; j_call: TRBJ1-1; cdr3_aa: CASTLGAGTNTEAFF
cdr3_length: 17; v_call: TRBV6-2/TRBV6-3; j_call: TRBJ1-1; cdr3_aa: CASSYSTQDRGYTEAFF
cdr3_length: 15; v_call: TRBV4-3; j_call: TRBJ2-7; cdr3_aa: CASSQISGNSYEQYF
cdr3_length: 14; v_call: TRBV4-3; j_call: TRBJ1-1; cdr3_aa: CASSQDVGGTEAFF
cdr3_length: 15; v_call: TRBV25-1; j_call: TRBJ2-1; cdr3_aa: CASSEWGQGANEQFF
cdr3_length: 15; v_call: TRBV12-3/TRBV12-4; j_call: TRBJ1-1; cdr3_aa: CASSEWTGVNTEALF
cdr3_length: 13; v_call: TRBV29-1; j_call: TRBJ1-6; cdr3_aa: CNVTRDYNSPLHF
cdr3_length: 13; v_call: TRBV6-1; j_call: TRBJ2-7; cdr3_aa: CASGTGSFDEQYF
cdr3_length: 15; v_call: TRBV7-9; j_call: TRBJ1-1; cdr3_aa: CASSLTASQNTEAFF
cdr3_length: 16; v_call: TRBV11-3; j_call: TRBJ2-1; cdr3_aa: CASRLRTGRYDNEQFF